The following is a T cell receptor (beta chain) sequence with its context. The V gene end was trimmed by 6 bases and the J gene end by 4 bases; junction bases not matched to a gene: 7. CDR3 length: 14 amino acids. CDR1 and CDR2 from the germline V gene are SNHLY and FYNNEI. These data come from a study of control samples from healthy donors and cancer patients. TCRdb's table, derived via immunoSEQ multiplex PCR, lists solely in-frame clones and lacks some. The data contain tens of thousands of clones, about 89% of them seen just once; the ten biggest clones take up 8% to 10%. Sample: PBMCs. The chain links TRBV2 to TRBJ1-2; TRBD1 matches 8 bases. This TCR was recovered from a woman between 45 and 65 years old with colorectal cancer. CDR3 coding DNA: TGTGCCAGCAGCCCGGGACAGGAGAGCTATGGCTACACCTTC. Encoded protein: CASSPGQESYGYTF.